This record looks at one T cell receptor (beta chain) sequence and its context. The data stem from a study of blood T cell repertoires in COVID-19. The overall study: The samples span acute and convalescent COVID-19 from the United States, Italy and Spain. PBMCs, B-cell-depleted T cells, or T cells were the source of the cDNA or gDNA that made up the material.

Per the original methods: Amplification with reference gene primers provided the estimates of nucleated cell counts. TCRdb's table, derived via immunoSEQ multiplex PCR, lists solely in-frame clones and lacks some. The DNA gave D and trimming, while V, J and clone size come from that table. The sample contains roughly 250,000 clones, roughly 89% of which appear only once. This receptor was obtained from a man between 25 and 39 years old with acute or convalescent COVID-19. Sequencing was done on a sample of peripheral blood.

The CDR3 DNA is TGTGCCAGCACCGGGACAGCAGCCAACTATGGCTACACCTTC. Protein product: CASTGTAANYGYTF. The rearrangement links TRBV2 to TRBJ1-2, with 7 bases that match TRBD1. Per germline, CDR1 SNHLY and CDR2 FYNNEI. Losses at the gene ends were 7 bases for V and 2 bases for J; bases not matched to a gene: 7. The CDR3 length is 14 residues.